The clone carrying this T cell receptor beta chain was counted a few times. The antigen is undetermined. The data are from a study of response to subunit inactivated influenza vaccine. Study-wide findings and caveats: Each seasonal influenza vaccination, the authors suggested, recruits few new T cells.

Per the germline V gene, CDR1 is ENHRY and CDR2 is SYGVKD. The CDR3 spans 13 residues. V lost 7 bases to trimming and J lost 5 bases, with 15 bases between them. MiXCR, applied by TCRdb to the RT-PCR reads, yields one record per CDR3 protein. In the table there are around 480,000 distinct CDR3 sequences, about 17% of which are singletons. Source: CD4+ T cells sorted from PBMCs, taken roughly 24 months after vaccination. This chain links TRBV10-3 with TRBJ2-7; D perhaps matches TRBD1 (6 bases). The TCR originated in a man between 50 and 69 years old who received an inactivated influenza vaccine. The CDR3 sequence is CAINPQGTDEQYF. The CDR3 DNA is TGTGCCATCAACCCCCAGGGGACCGACGAGCAGTACTTC.